This record covers a single TCR beta chain. The sample originates from a study of shared clonotypes between healthy human individuals. Study in general: Each donor had three CD4 naive, three CD4 memory, two CD8 naive and one CD8 memory plate.

The assay was immunoSEQ multiplex PCR, and TCRdb's table has in-frame clones only and misses some. The sample contains some 2 million clones, approximately 94% of which appear only once. Deletions cut 0 bases from V and 4 bases from J, with 17 bases between. In germline, CDR1 is SGHRS, CDR2 YFSETQ. CDR3 length equals 16 residues. In the naive CD8 group, cells lacked CD45RO and were positively selected for CCR7, so terminally differentiated effector memory CD45RA+ cells were left out. This TCR came from a man between 18 and 35 years old in good health. This chain uses TRBV5-1 with TRBJ2-7; D may be TRBD2 (7 bases). The material sequenced was naive CD8+ T cells sorted from blood. The CDR3 DNA reads TGCGCCAGCAGCTTGGACTTAACGGGGGGCCAATACGAGCAGTACTTC. Encoded protein: CASSLDLTGGQYEQYF.